This TCR beta chain was retrieved from a study of T-cell memory formation after mild COVID-19. Turning to the study itself: Largely, TCR clusters stayed within a single donor.

The study's findings and limits: CD4+ clones that contracted lay mainly in CM and EM; CD8+ ones lay in EMRA.

Constant-segment primers were used for 5'RACE, and the resulting TCR alpha and TCR beta cDNA libraries carried sample barcodes and UMIs. TCRdb reprocessed the 5' RACE reads with MiXCR, giving one entry per CDR3 protein. The profile shows hundreds of thousands of distinct CDR3 sequences, roughly 13% of them singletons. This clonotype was seen ten or more times. Its antigen is unknown. The CDR3 has 13 amino acids. V dropped 6 bases and J dropped 3; count of bases not matched to a gene: 3. Germline values: CDR1 ENHRY, CDR2 SYGVKD. The receptor was derived from a young man who had mild COVID-19 (a few samples of this study predate the infection). Cell type and time point are not known. The chain is built from TRBV10-3 and TRBJ2-5; 8 bases map to TRBD1. Specimen: PBMCs or a T cell subset sorted from them (not recorded which). The CDR3 region has the DNA TGTGCCATCAGCTCAGGGGGCAAAGAGACCCAGTACTTC. It codes for CAISSGGKETQYF.